This T cell receptor (beta chain) was profiled in a study of neoadjuvant anti-PD-1 for oral cavity cancer. Background on the study: Patients without progression got a fourth dose around day 43.

Of note for this clone: Its antigen is currently unknown.

Sequencing used immunoSEQ multiplex PCR; TCRdb keeps in-frame clones, though not all of them. The table has about 72,000 clones, about four fifths seen once. CDR1 and CDR2 from the germline V gene are SGHAT and FQNNGV. This CDR3 has 15 residues. Trimming pared 4 bases from V and 1 base from J, leaving 13 bases between. Study observations and caveats: TCR analyses covered only a few patients per response group. Non-responders to neoadjuvant nivolumab had significantly more clonal PBMC T cells than responders. Treg/Th17 ratio rose with pretreatment blood and fell with post-treatment tumor TCRbeta clonality.

This chain links TRBV11-2 with TRBJ1-1; D perhaps matches TRBD1 (6 bases). The sample in question was PBMCs, obtained before nivolumab (anti-PD-1) treatment. This clonotype originated in a person between 40 and 85 years old with oral cavity squamous cell carcinoma. DNA of the CDR3: TGTGCCAGCAGCTCGAACCAAGGGGGGAACACTGAAGCTTTCTTT. Translation: CASSSNQGGNTEAFF.